This T cell receptor (beta chain) appears in the sequencing data of a study of post-analysis software for immune sequencing data. Study-level points and caveats: Several TRBV segments (TRBV5-6, TRBV5-1 and TRBV20-1 among them) occurred more frequently in patients than in controls.

TCR beta cDNA libraries included unique molecular identifiers. TCRdb reprocessed the PCR reads with MiXCR, giving one entry per CDR3 protein. The repertoire holds a few hundred thousand distinct CDR3 sequences, with 36% as singletons. As concerns this clonotype: Its antigen is not known.

Trimming cost V 2 bases and J 0 bases; bases outside gene matches: 4. Germline CDR1 reads SGHTA; CDR2 reads FQGNSA. The CDR3 contains 16 residues. Sample: blood. The receptor was isolated from a girl between 5 and 17 years old with multiple sclerosis. The chain uses TRBV7-2 and TRBJ2-7, with 10 bases lining up with TRBD2. The DNA of the CDR3 is TGTGCCAGCAGCTTATGGATAGCGGGAGGCTCCTACGAGCAGTACTTC. Amino acid sequence: CASSLWIAGGSYEQYF.